This T cell receptor beta chain derives from a study of shared clonotypes between healthy human individuals. General study results and limits: The authors sampled blood alone, and tissue repertoires likely differ.

As concerns this clone: Its specificity is unknown.

Using immunoSEQ multiplex PCR, the repertoire was profiled, and TCRdb retains in-frame clones only, with some absent. In the table there are 950,000 to 1,300,000 clones, roughly 70% of which are singletons. V shed 0 bases and J 9 bases; nucleotides not matched to a gene: 7. This CDR3 spans 15 amino acids. Germline V gene data show CDR1 as MGHRA and CDR2 as YSYEKL. This sequence originates from a man in his late teens or twenties in good health. Input material: memory CD4+ T cells sorted from blood. Subset described: CD45RA-negative fraction. The chain carries TRBV4-1 and TRBJ2-3; TRBD1 aligns across 9 bases. CDR3 DNA sequence: TGCGCCAGCAGCCAAGAAGGGGACAGGGCGGGCACGCAGTATTTT. Amino acids: CASSQEGDRAGTQYF.